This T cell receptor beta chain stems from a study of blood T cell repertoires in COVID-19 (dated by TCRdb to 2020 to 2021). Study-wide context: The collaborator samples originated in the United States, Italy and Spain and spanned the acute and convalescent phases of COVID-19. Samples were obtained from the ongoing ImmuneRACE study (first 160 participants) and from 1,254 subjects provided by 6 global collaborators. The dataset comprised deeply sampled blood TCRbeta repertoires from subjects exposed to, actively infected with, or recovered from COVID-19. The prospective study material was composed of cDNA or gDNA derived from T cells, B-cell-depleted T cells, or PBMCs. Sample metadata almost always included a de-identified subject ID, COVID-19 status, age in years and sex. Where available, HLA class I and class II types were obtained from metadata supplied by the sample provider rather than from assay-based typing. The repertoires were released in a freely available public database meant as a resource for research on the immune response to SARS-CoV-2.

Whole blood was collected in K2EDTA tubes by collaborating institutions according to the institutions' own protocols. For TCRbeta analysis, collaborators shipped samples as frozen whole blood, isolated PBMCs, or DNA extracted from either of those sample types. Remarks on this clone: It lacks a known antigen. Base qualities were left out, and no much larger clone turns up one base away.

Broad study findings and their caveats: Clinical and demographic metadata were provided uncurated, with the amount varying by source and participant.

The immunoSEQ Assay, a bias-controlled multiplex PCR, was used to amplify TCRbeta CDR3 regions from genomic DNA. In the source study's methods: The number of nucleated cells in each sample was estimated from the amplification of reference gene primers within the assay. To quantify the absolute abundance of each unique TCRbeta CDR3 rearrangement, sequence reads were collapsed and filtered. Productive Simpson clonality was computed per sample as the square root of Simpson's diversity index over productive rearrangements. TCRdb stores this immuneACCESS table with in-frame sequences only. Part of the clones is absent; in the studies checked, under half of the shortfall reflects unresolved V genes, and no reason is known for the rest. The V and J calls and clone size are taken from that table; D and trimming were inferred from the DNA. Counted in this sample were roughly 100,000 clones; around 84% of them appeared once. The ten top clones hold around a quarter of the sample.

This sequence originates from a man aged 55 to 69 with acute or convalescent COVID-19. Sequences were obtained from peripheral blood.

CDR3 loop: CASDRQRNQPQHF. The sequenced DNA is TGTGCCAGCGATAGACAGCGAAATCAGCCCCAGCATTTT. The chain was built from TRBV28 and TRBJ1-5; D gene: possibly TRBD1, on 5 matching bases. V loses 8 bases, J loses 4 bases, and the germline ends lie 12 bases apart. Taken from cysteine to phenylalanine, the CDR3 has 13 residues. Of the read, only the CDR3 DNA is kept; its 39 bases are in frame from base 1. Via the germline V gene, CDR1 is MDHEN and CDR2 SYDVKM.